This TCR beta chain was identified in a study of T cells in Graves' hyperthyroidism and ophthalmopathy. This clonotype was seen at least ten times. Amplified regions were TCR beta CDR3 sequences from RNA transcripts. When the TCR CDR3 underwent first-round RT-PCR, the HTBI primer set was used. TCRdb re-derived calls from the multiplex PCR reads in MiXCR, one entry per CDR3 protein. This sample yields more than 300,000 distinct CDR3 sequences, of which about a sixth are seen a single time; 30% to 40% belongs to the top ten. This receptor was identified in a woman under 40 with Graves' hyperthyroidism that later progressed to Graves' ophthalmopathy. Sequenced input: blood.

The DNA for the CDR3 is TGTGCCAGCAGTTTTAACGAGAAGACCCAGTACTTC. Its protein product is CASSFNEKTQYF. The chain has TRBV28 and TRBJ2-5; D is unclear. The germline V gene encodes CDR1 MDHEN and CDR2 SYDVKM. This CDR3 comprises 12 residues. V was cut by 3 bases and J by 6 bases, with 8 bases left in between.